These T cell receptor beta chains were read from a single sample in a study of blood T cell repertoires in COVID-19. Sequenced by immunoSEQ multiplex PCR; TCRdb stores in-frame clones only, minus some. The sample consists of 70,000 to 75,000 clones, more than 75% of them appearing once. Material for sequencing was peripheral blood. These receptors all stem from a human donor in a cohort sampled during active COVID-19. The CDR3 runs from the conserved cysteine through the conserved F or W. D genes are given only for firm matches. A row's size may be missing; if present it is once, few, many or a size class.

CDR3 DNA: TGCGCCAGCAGCCCATCCGCGCCACAGGGGGCTGGAAACACCATATATTTT
CDR3 protein: CASSPSAPQGAGNTIYF
J gene: TRBJ1-3
V gene: TRBV5-1
clone size: .
D gene: TRBD1

CDR3 DNA: TGCGCCAGCAGCCATCCGGGACAGGGGGTTGTTGAGCAGTTCTTC
CDR3 protein: CASSHPGQGVVEQFF
J gene: TRBJ2-1
V gene: TRBV4-1
clone size: .
D gene: TRBD1

CDR3 DNA: TGCGCCAGCAGCCAAGCTAGCTCCTACAATGAGCAGTTCTTC
CDR3 protein: CASSQASSYNEQFF
J gene: TRBJ2-1
V gene: TRBV4-3
clone size: .
D gene: .

CDR3 DNA: TGTGCCAGCAGCCTACCATCCGGGACTAGTACAGATACGCAGTATTTT
CDR3 protein: CASSLPSGTSTDTQYF
J gene: TRBJ2-3
V gene: TRBV14
clone size: .
D gene: TRBD2

CDR3 DNA: TGCGCCAGCAGCCAGGATTCGGGGTTCACCTACGAGCAGTACTTC
CDR3 protein: CASSQDSGFTYEQYF
J gene: TRBJ2-7
V gene: TRBV4-1
clone size: .
D gene: .

CDR3 DNA: TGTGCCAGCAGTGCCTCTCCTAGCGGGAGCTACGAGCAGTACTTC
CDR3 protein: CASSASPSGSYEQYF
J gene: TRBJ2-7
V gene: TRBV21-1
clone size: .
D gene: .

CDR3 DNA: TGTGCCAGCAGCTTAAGGACTAGCATCTCGAACACCGGGGAGCTGTTTTTT
CDR3 protein: CASSLRTSISNTGELFF
J gene: TRBJ2-2
V gene: TRBV7-2
clone size: once
D gene: TRBD2

CDR3 DNA: TGTGCCAGCAGCCAGGGGACATGGGCTGAAGCTTTCTTT
CDR3 protein: CASSQGTWAEAFF
J gene: TRBJ1-1
V gene: TRBV3-1/TRBV3-2
clone size: .
D gene: .

CDR3 DNA: TGTGCCAGCAGCCAAGGTGGCTCACCCCTCCACTTT
CDR3 protein: CASSQGGSPLHF
J gene: TRBJ1-6
V gene: TRBV3-1/TRBV3-2
clone size: once
D gene: .

CDR3 DNA: TGCACCAGCAGCCCTCTACTCCGGGACTTCTACAATGAGCAGTTCTTC
CDR3 protein: CTSSPLLRDFYNEQFF
J gene: TRBJ2-1
V gene: TRBV1
clone size: once
D gene: .

CDR3 DNA: TGTGCCAGCAGGCCTGCCGGGACTAGCGGGACCGGGGAGCTGTTTTTT
CDR3 protein: CASRPAGTSGTGELFF
J gene: TRBJ2-2
V gene: TRBV28
clone size: .
D gene: TRBD2

CDR3 DNA: TGTGCCAGCTCACCTGATGGGGCCCAACAATCTGGCTACACCTTC
CDR3 protein: CASSPDGAQQSGYTF
J gene: TRBJ1-2
V gene: TRBV18
clone size: once
D gene: .

CDR3 DNA: TGTGCCAGCAGCTTGGGGGCACTTAACTATGGCTACACCTTC
CDR3 protein: CASSLGALNYGYTF
J gene: TRBJ1-2
V gene: TRBV5-5
clone size: .
D gene: .

CDR3 DNA: TGTGCCAGCAGCCCCGGGACAGGGGTCCTTGAGACCCAGTACTTC
CDR3 protein: CASSPGTGVLETQYF
J gene: TRBJ2-5
V gene: TRBV11-3
clone size: .
D gene: TRBD1

CDR3 DNA: TGTGCCAGCAGTAACAGACAAGCGGGCACTGAAGCTTTCTTT
CDR3 protein: CASSNRQAGTEAFF
J gene: TRBJ1-1
V gene: TRBV2
clone size: .
D gene: .

CDR3 DNA: TGTGCCAGCAGTTTCCAGGGGTCTGGGGCCAACGTCCTGACTTTC
CDR3 protein: CASSFQGSGANVLTF
J gene: TRBJ2-6
V gene: TRBV28
clone size: .
D gene: .

CDR3 DNA: TGTGCCAGCAGTTCCATAGCGGGACCCGGCCTCGGGCCCACAGATACGCAGTATTTT
CDR3 protein: CASSSIAGPGLGPTDTQYF
J gene: TRBJ2-3
V gene: TRBV27
clone size: .
D gene: TRBD2

CDR3 DNA: TGTGCCACCAGCAGAGTCATACAGGGGGCTTATAATTCACCCCTCCACTTT
CDR3 protein: CATSRVIQGAYNSPLHF
J gene: TRBJ1-6
V gene: TRBV15
clone size: .
D gene: TRBD1

CDR3 DNA: TGTGCCAGCAGCGCCAATAGCGGGAGAGTAAACAATGAGCAGTTCTTC
CDR3 protein: CASSANSGRVNNEQFF
J gene: TRBJ2-1
V gene: TRBV7-3
clone size: .
D gene: TRBD2

CDR3 DNA: TGTGCCAGCAGTGAAAGGGGCTTTGCTTTCTTT
CDR3 protein: CASSERGFAFF
J gene: TRBJ1-1
V gene: TRBV6-1
clone size: .
D gene: .

CDR3 DNA: TGTGCCAGCAGCTTAGTTCCCGACACCAGCTCTGGAAACACCATATATTTT
CDR3 protein: CASSLVPDTSSGNTIYF
J gene: TRBJ1-3
V gene: TRBV7-9
clone size: .
D gene: .

CDR3 DNA: TGTGCCAGTAAAAGGACAAGATATGGCTACACCTTC
CDR3 protein: CASKRTRYGYTF
J gene: TRBJ1-2
V gene: TRBV19
clone size: .
D gene: .

CDR3 DNA: TGTGCCAGCAGACTCCTAGCGGGAACGGAATACGAGCAGTACTTC
CDR3 protein: CASRLLAGTEYEQYF
J gene: TRBJ2-7
V gene: TRBV7-2
clone size: .
D gene: TRBD2

CDR3 DNA: TGTGCCAGCAGCCCTCGCGGAGCGGGAGAGGGTGAGCAGTTCTTC
CDR3 protein: CASSPRGAGEGEQFF
J gene: TRBJ2-1
V gene: TRBV28
clone size: .
D gene: TRBD2

CDR3 DNA: TGTGCCAGCAGCACCCTACCCAGACAGGGGGGTGGACAAGAGACCCAGTACTTC
CDR3 protein: CASSTLPRQGGGQETQYF
J gene: TRBJ2-5
V gene: TRBV7-2
clone size: once
D gene: TRBD1

CDR3 DNA: TGTGCCAGCAGCTTGGAGGTTCGGGACAGTGGTGGCTACACCTTC
CDR3 protein: CASSLEVRDSGGYTF
J gene: TRBJ1-2
V gene: TRBV5-4
clone size: .
D gene: TRBD1

CDR3 DNA: TGTGCCATCAGTGATGATGGCGGGACTCCCATATACAATGAGCAGTTCTTC
CDR3 protein: CAISDDGGTPIYNEQFF
J gene: TRBJ2-1
V gene: TRBV10-3
clone size: .
D gene: .

CDR3 DNA: TGTGCCAGCAGCCAAGGACAGCACACCGGGGAGCTGTTTTTT
CDR3 protein: CASSQGQHTGELFF
J gene: TRBJ2-2
V gene: TRBV14
clone size: .
D gene: .

CDR3 DNA: TGTGCCAGCAGCTCGACAGGGGACAGCGTTACCGGGGAGCTGTTTTTT
CDR3 protein: CASSSTGDSVTGELFF
J gene: TRBJ2-2
V gene: TRBV5-8
clone size: .
D gene: TRBD1

CDR3 DNA: TGCAGCGTTGGGGACAGCTACTATGGCTACACCTTC
CDR3 protein: CSVGDSYYGYTF
J gene: TRBJ1-2
V gene: TRBV29-1
clone size: .
D gene: TRBD1

CDR3 DNA: TGCAGCGTTGAAGGACAATTCTACGAGCAGTACTTC
CDR3 protein: CSVEGQFYEQYF
J gene: TRBJ2-7
V gene: TRBV29-1
clone size: .
D gene: .

CDR3 DNA: TGTGCCAGCAGTTACGACAGGCCTAGTCAGCCCCAGCATTTT
CDR3 protein: CASSYDRPSQPQHF
J gene: TRBJ1-5
V gene: TRBV6-2/TRBV6-3
clone size: .
D gene: .

CDR3 DNA: TGTGCCAGCAGCTTAGTGGTGGCCGGGGACGAGCAGTACTTC
CDR3 protein: CASSLVVAGDEQYF
J gene: TRBJ2-7
V gene: TRBV7-2
clone size: .
D gene: .

CDR3 DNA: TGTGCCAGCTCACTACCCCCGGGTGATACGCAGTATTTT
CDR3 protein: CASSLPPGDTQYF
J gene: TRBJ2-3
V gene: TRBV18
clone size: .
D gene: .

CDR3 DNA: TGTGCCAGCAGATCGGAGGGCGAGGGAGCTTTCTTT
CDR3 protein: CASRSEGEGAFF
J gene: TRBJ1-1
V gene: TRBV27
clone size: .
D gene: .

CDR3 DNA: TGTGCCAGCAGCGTAGGCTTGGGACTTAACAATGAGCAGTTCTTC
CDR3 protein: CASSVGLGLNNEQFF
J gene: TRBJ2-1
V gene: TRBV9
clone size: .
D gene: .

CDR3 DNA: TGTGCCAGCAGTGCTGAGAGACAGGGAACAGATACGCAGTATTTT
CDR3 protein: CASSAERQGTDTQYF
J gene: TRBJ2-3
V gene: TRBV2
clone size: .
D gene: TRBD1

CDR3 DNA: TGTGCCATCAGTGGGACTAGCGGGAGCACCGGGGAGCTGTTTTTT
CDR3 protein: CAISGTSGSTGELFF
J gene: TRBJ2-2
V gene: TRBV10-3
clone size: .
D gene: TRBD2

CDR3 DNA: TGTGCCAGCAGCCCGACTAGCGGGCCCTCGGATACGCAGTATTTT
CDR3 protein: CASSPTSGPSDTQYF
J gene: TRBJ2-3
V gene: TRBV6-2/TRBV6-3
clone size: once
D gene: TRBD2

CDR3 DNA: TGTGCCAGCAGTGAGCAGTGGGGGGGCTGGCAGCAGTACTTC
CDR3 protein: CASSEQWGGWQQYF
J gene: TRBJ2-7
V gene: TRBV2
clone size: .
D gene: .

CDR3 DNA: TGTGCCACCAGCAGAGGGGGGACTAGCGGGCGCTACAATGAGCAGTTCTTC
CDR3 protein: CATSRGGTSGRYNEQFF
J gene: TRBJ2-1
V gene: TRBV15
clone size: .
D gene: TRBD2

CDR3 DNA: TGTGCCAGCAGGACTAGCGGGTACAATGAGCAGTTCTTC
CDR3 protein: CASRTSGYNEQFF
J gene: TRBJ2-1
V gene: TRBV7-8
clone size: .
D gene: TRBD2

CDR3 DNA: TGTGCCAGCAGCCCCGGGGGATGGACAGATACGCAGTATTTT
CDR3 protein: CASSPGGWTDTQYF
J gene: TRBJ2-3
V gene: TRBV5-5
clone size: .
D gene: .

CDR3 DNA: TGCGCCAGCAGCTTGGTAGGACAGGCCTCCAACACTGAAGCTTTCTTT
CDR3 protein: CASSLVGQASNTEAFF
J gene: TRBJ1-1
V gene: TRBV5-1
clone size: .
D gene: TRBD1

CDR3 DNA: TGTGCCAGCACTACACCTACGACAGGGAAGGCATCACCCCTCCACTTT
CDR3 protein: CASTTPTTGKASPLHF
J gene: TRBJ1-6
V gene: TRBV28
clone size: .
D gene: TRBD1

CDR3 DNA: TGTGCCAGCAGCCCGGAGGGAGGGAGGGCTAACTATGGCTACACCTTC
CDR3 protein: CASSPEGGRANYGYTF
J gene: TRBJ1-2
V gene: TRBV7-9
clone size: few
D gene: .

CDR3 DNA: TGCGCCAGCAGCTTGGATCCAGGCCCCACCATCGAAAACATTCAGTACTTC
CDR3 protein: CASSLDPGPTIENIQYF
J gene: TRBJ2-4
V gene: TRBV5-1
clone size: .
D gene: .

CDR3 DNA: TGTGCCAGCAGTTTGCGTCTAGCGGGAGTGGGGTACGAGCAGTACTTC
CDR3 protein: CASSLRLAGVGYEQYF
J gene: TRBJ2-7
V gene: TRBV28
clone size: .
D gene: TRBD2